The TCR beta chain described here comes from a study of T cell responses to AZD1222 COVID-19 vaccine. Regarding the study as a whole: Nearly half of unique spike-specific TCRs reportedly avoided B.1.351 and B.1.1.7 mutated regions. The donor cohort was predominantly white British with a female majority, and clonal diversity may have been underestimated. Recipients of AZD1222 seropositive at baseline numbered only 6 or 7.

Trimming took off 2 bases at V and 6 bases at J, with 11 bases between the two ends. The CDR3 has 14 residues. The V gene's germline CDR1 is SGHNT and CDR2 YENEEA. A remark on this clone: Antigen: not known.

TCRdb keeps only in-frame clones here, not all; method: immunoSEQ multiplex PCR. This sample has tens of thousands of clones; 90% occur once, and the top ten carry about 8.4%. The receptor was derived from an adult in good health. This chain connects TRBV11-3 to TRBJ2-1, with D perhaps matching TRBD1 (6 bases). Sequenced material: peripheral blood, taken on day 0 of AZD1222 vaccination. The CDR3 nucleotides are TGTGCCAGCAGCTTACAACAGGGAAGCAATGAGCAGTTCTTC. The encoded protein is CASSLQQGSNEQFF.